One and the same sample provided the 27 T cell receptor beta chains below, sequenced in a study of blood T cells in healthy people across ages. A sample-barcoded 5' primer and a J-beta primer mix were used in a second PCR of roughly 7 to 11 cycles. TCRdb recomputed calls from the 5' RACE reads with MiXCR, one row per CDR3 protein. Of about 1.5 million distinct CDR3 sequences listed, approximately 43% were seen once; the top ten hold more than 4%. The sequenced sample consisted of blood. These receptors were obtained from a young woman in good health.

V gene TRBV7-2 combines with J gene TRBJ1-2; 8 bases agree with TRBD1. This CDR3 comprises 17 residues. V lost 5 bases to trimming and J lost 0 bases; unmatched junction nucleotides: 11. Looked up from germline, CDR1 is SGHTA and CDR2 is FQGNSA. The chain's CDR3 is CASSMTGVAAANYGYTF. In DNA form, the CDR3 reads TGTGCCAGCAGCATGACAGGGGTTGCCGCGGCTAACTATGGCTACACCTTC.

Notes on this clonotype: Since a much larger clone is just one base distant, this may be a read error. This chain links TRBV24-1 with TRBJ1-5; 8 nucleotides align to TRBD1. This CDR3 has 14 amino acids. CDR1 is KGHDR and CDR2 is SFDVKD in the germline V gene. V shed 4 bases, J shed 8 bases, and the junction held 6 bases outside the gene matches. CDR3 in DNA: TGTGCCACCAGTGACGCCGTGACAGGGGAGCCCCAGCATTTT. Protein product: CATSDAVTGEPQHF.

The sample holds one count of this clonotype. This chain links TRBV29-1 with TRBJ2-4; 7 bases match TRBD2. V was clipped by 3 bases and J by 1 base; unmatched bases: 6. The germline V gene encodes CDR1 SQVTM and CDR2 ANQGSEA. The CDR3 is made up of 15 amino acids. CDR3 in DNA: TGCAGCGTTGAGTACAGCGGGGCGGCCAAAAACATTCAGTACTTC. Its translation: CSVEYSGAAKNIQYF.

In DNA, the CDR3 is TGTGCCAGCAGTTTTCCCGGGACAGGGGGCTTCTACGAGCAGTACTTC. As protein: CASSFPGTGGFYEQYF. This chain connects TRBV27 to TRBJ2-7; 12 bases map to TRBD1. Trimming at V came to 3 bases and at J to 3 bases, leaving 6 bases not matched to a gene. Germline values: CDR1 MNHEY, CDR2 SMNVEV (reference sequence). This CDR3 is 16 amino acids long.

This clonotype was picked up a small number of times. V usage is TRBV15 and J usage is TRBJ2-1, with 9 positions matching TRBD1. CDR3 length: 15 residues. Germline CDR1 reads LNHNV; CDR2 reads YYDKDF (reference sequence). The junction had 4 bases not matched to a gene; V was cut back by 4 bases and J by 3 bases. This CDR3 reads CATSKDRGSYNEQFF. In DNA, the CDR3 is TGTGCCACCAGCAAGGACAGGGGCAGCTACAATGAGCAGTTCTTC.

CDR3 in amino acids: CSARDRGGVVLRPDTQYF. The CDR3 nucleotides are TGCAGTGCTAGAGATCGCGGGGGGGTGGTTTTACGCCCAGATACGCAGTATTTT. V and J are TRBV20-1 and TRBJ2-3, with 9 bases lining up with TRBD2. The CDR3 is 18 amino acids. CDR1 and CDR2 from the germline V gene are DFQATT and SNEGSKA (reference sequence). V lost 0 bases and J lost 4; bases outside the gene matches: 14.

In its sample, this clonotype was seen once. The V gene is TRBV10-3, the J gene TRBJ1-1, with D tentatively TRBD1 (6 bases). CDR1 and CDR2 (germline): ENHRY, SYGVKD. The CDR3 contains 13 residues. The germline V and J ends were trimmed by 6 bases and 3 bases, with 11 bases remaining between them. CDR3 amino acids: CAIRRTADTEAFF. The CDR3 DNA reads as TGTGCCATCAGGCGGACAGCGGACACTGAAGCTTTCTTT.

The rearrangement links TRBV6-6 to TRBJ1-4; D uncertain. Between the trimmed V and J ends, which lost 5 bases and 8 bases, there was a span of 12 bases. The CDR3 sequence is 13 residues long. Germline CDR1 is MNHNY and CDR2 is SVGAGI (reference sequence). The CDR3 spells CASSPTLEEKLFF. The CDR3, as DNA: TGTGCCAGCAGTCCGACCCTAGAAGAAAAACTGTTTTTT.

The CDR3 nucleotides are TGCAGTGCTAGAGACCCGCGAGGATACAATGAGCAGTACTTC. Translation gives CSARDPRGYNEQYF. The V gene is TRBV20-1, the J gene TRBJ2-1; D uncertain. The DNA matches TRBJ2-7 better at its end, which makes the J call doubtful. CDR3 length equals 14 residues. Germline loops: CDR1 DFQATT, CDR2 SNEGSKA (reference sequence).

The chain is built from TRBV3-1 and TRBJ1-2; TRBD1 matches at 7 bases. Germline assignment: CDR1 LGHDT and CDR2 YNNKEL (reference sequence). Trimming at V came to 3 bases and at J to 5 bases, leaving 15 bases not matched to a gene. The CDR3 is 17 residues long. The CDR3 spells CASSQVQGVRERYGYTF. In DNA form, the CDR3 reads TGTGCCAGCAGCCAGGTCCAGGGGGTTCGGGAAAGATATGGCTACACCTTC.

This clonotype was counted between two and nine times. The rearrangement links TRBV6-5 to TRBJ2-3, with D perhaps assigned TRBD1 or TRBD2 (5 bases each). The CDR3 is 16 amino acids. V was shortened by 6 bases and J by 0 bases, with 16 bases between the two germline ends. The germline gives CDR1 MNHEY, CDR2 SVGAGI. CDR3 residues: CASSPSEWGSTDTQYF. In DNA form, the CDR3 reads TGTGCCAGCAGCCCCTCCGAATGGGGGAGCACAGATACGCAGTATTTT.

Only a few counts were recorded for this clonotype. In nucleotides, the CDR3 is TGTGCCAGCAGTTTTAGACAGGCGTCGAGTTCGAACACCGGGGAGCTGTTTTTT. It is translated as CASSFRQASSSNTGELFF. The genes are TRBV27 and TRBJ2-2; possibly TRBD1 for D (6 bases). The germline gives CDR1 MNHEY, CDR2 SMNVEV (reference sequence). This CDR3 is built from 18 residues. The V gene lost 3 bases and the J gene lost 0 bases, with 17 bases spanning the gap.

J is TRBJ2-1 and V is TRBV6-6, with D possibly matching TRBD1 (5 bases). The V end lost 6 bases, the J end lost 4 bases, and 22 bases lay between the germline ends. The CDR3 is 17 amino acids. Germline CDR1 reads MNHNY; CDR2 reads SVGAGI (reference sequence). The DNA of the CDR3 is TGTGCCAGCAGGGTAGTCCGCGACAGTAATAATTACAATGAGCAGTTCTTC. Translated: CASRVVRDSNNYNEQFF.

V usage is TRBV20-1 and J usage is TRBJ1-6; 9 positions agree with TRBD1. CDR1 DFQATT and CDR2 SNEGSKA come from the germline V gene (reference sequence). This CDR3 comprises 14 residues. Trimming took 4 bases from V and 6 from J; bases not matched to a gene: 4. Here the CDR3 reads CSATTGGINSPLHF. CDR3 bases: TGCAGTGCTACGACAGGGGGAATTAATTCACCCCTCCACTTT.

This clonotype is a singleton in its sample. This rearrangement joins TRBV27 to TRBJ2-7; 9 nucleotides align to TRBD1. This CDR3 spans 15 amino acids. V lost 4 bases and J lost 7; bases outside the gene matches: 11. From germline, CDR1 is MNHEY and CDR2 SMNVEV (reference sequence). The CDR3: CASSSGTGNYNEQYF. CDR3 nucleotides: TGTGCCAGCAGTTCCGGGACAGGGAACTACAATGAGCAGTACTTC.

This rearrangement joins TRBV7-2 to TRBJ1-1; no definite D call. Germline V gene data show CDR1 as SGHTA and CDR2 as FQGNSA. CDR3 length: 14 residues. V lost 5 bases, J lost 4 bases, and 14 bases lay in between. The CDR3 sequence is CASSNRVLGTEAFF. CDR3 DNA sequence: TGTGCCAGCAGCAACCGGGTCCTGGGCACTGAAGCTTTCTTT.

This clonotype was found once. The chain joins TRBV7-2 to TRBJ2-5, with 8 bases matching TRBD2. Germline trimming cut 5 bases from V and 4 bases from J; bases unmatched to any gene: 9. Looked up from germline, CDR1 is SGHTA and CDR2 is FQGNSA. The CDR3 runs to 15 residues. CDR3 sequence (DNA): TGTGCCAGCAGCCAAGTCGGTACTAGCGGAGAGACCCAGTACTTC. Translated: CASSQVGTSGETQYF.

Concerning this clonotype itself: A much bigger clone sits one base away, suggesting this may be a read error. J is TRBJ2-1 and V is TRBV27; 9 positions agree with TRBD1. V dropped 4 bases and J dropped 10; count of bases not matched to a gene: 8. CDR1 is MNHEY, CDR2 SMNVEV, per germline (reference sequence). This CDR3 is 14 amino acids long. The CDR3 reads CASSSGTGIHEQFF. CDR3 nucleotide sequence: TGTGCCAGCAGTTCCGGGACAGGGATCCACGAGCAGTTCTTC.

This clonotype was observed a handful of times. V is TRBV10-3 and J is TRBJ2-7; perhaps TRBD1 as D (5 bases). This CDR3 has 15 amino acids. Per the germline V gene, CDR1 is ENHRY and CDR2 is SYGVKD. V was trimmed by 2 bases and J by 2 bases, leaving 13 bases between them. For the CDR3, the DNA is TGTGCCATCAGTGAGAAGATGGACATCCCCTACGAGCAGTACTTC. It is translated as CAISEKMDIPYEQYF.

The chain is built from TRBV6-6 and TRBJ1-5; D is unresolved. The CDR3 loop spans 13 amino acids. The ends were cut back, 5 bases at V and 5 bases at J, with 10 bases in the middle. CDR1 is MNHNY and CDR2 is SVGAGI in the germline V gene (reference sequence). The CDR3 spells CASSDEADQPQHF. The CDR3, as DNA: TGTGCCAGCAGTGACGAGGCAGATCAGCCCCAGCATTTT.

This clonotype occurred a few times. This rearrangement joins TRBV6-1 to TRBJ2-5; 11 bases are shared with TRBD2. Losses at the gene ends were 5 bases for V and 3 bases for J; bases not matched to a gene: 14. CDR3 length: 18 amino acids. Germline CDR1 is MNHNS and CDR2 is SASEGT. CDR3 DNA sequence: TGTGCCAGCAGTACCGGGACTAGCGGACAGGGGTGGAAAGAGACCCAGTACTTC. It specifies CASSTGTSGQGWKETQYF.

The J gene is TRBJ1-1, the V gene TRBV2; D is undetermined. This CDR3 has 12 residues. V was trimmed by 6 bases and J by 3 bases, leaving 8 bases between them. CDR1 and CDR2 from the germline V gene are SNHLY and FYNNEI. The CDR3 here is CASRDVDTEAFF. CDR3 sequence (DNA): TGTGCCAGCAGGGACGTGGACACTGAAGCTTTCTTT.

This chain connects TRBV7-6 to TRBJ2-1; 12 nucleotides align to TRBD2. Germline lookup yields CDR1 SGHVS and CDR2 FNYEAQ. This CDR3 comprises 16 residues. V lost 3 bases to trimming and J lost 4 bases; unmatched junction nucleotides: 4. The CDR3, as DNA: TGTGCCAGCAGCTTCAGACTAGCGGGGGTTTACAATGAGCAGTTCTTC. Translation: CASSFRLAGVYNEQFF. Full variable domain (rest looked up from reference TRBV7-6 and TRBJ2-1): GAGVSQSPRYKVTKRGQDVALRCDPISGHVSLYWYRQALGQGPEFLTYFNYEAQQDKSGLPNDRFSAERPEGSISTLTIQRTEQRDSAMYRCASSFRLAGVYNEQFFGPGTRLTVL.

V is TRBV4-2 and J is TRBJ2-1; no clear D gene. The CDR3 sequence is 16 residues long. Germline loops: CDR1 LGHNA, CDR2 YNFKEQ. V was clipped by 4 bases and J by 1 base, with 14 bases between them. The CDR3 here is CASSRQLATSYNEQFF. Written as DNA, the CDR3 is TGTGCCAGCAGCCGCCAGCTCGCAACGTCCTACAATGAGCAGTTCTTC.

This clonotype was counted once. This chain uses TRBV2 with TRBJ1-4; TRBD1 is a possible D gene (5 bases). The germline gives CDR1 SNHLY, CDR2 FYNNEI. CDR3 length equals 15 residues. Trimming removed 5 bases at V and 3 bases at J, with 13 bases between. The CDR3 reads CASSTRAGSNEKLFF. The CDR3 nucleotides are TGTGCCAGCAGTACGAGGGCAGGGTCTAATGAAAAACTGTTTTTT.

The gene calls are TRBV5-1 and TRBJ2-1; TRBD2 might be the D (6 bases). The germline gives CDR1 SGHRS, CDR2 YFSETQ. V gave up 0 bases and J gave up 3 bases, with 16 bases separating them. CDR3 length equals 17 residues. CDR3 region: CASSLGLGGLFYNEQFF. CDR3 in DNA: TGCGCCAGCAGCTTGGGGCTGGGGGGACTTTTCTACAATGAGCAGTTCTTC.

This clonotype was counted only a few times. The chain carries TRBV6-5 and TRBJ1-2; the match to TRBD1 covers 9 bases. V lost 6 bases, J lost 8 bases, and 16 bases stayed unmatched. Per germline, CDR1 MNHEY and CDR2 SVGAGI. The CDR3 runs to 16 residues. This CDR3 is CASRSRTGELNGGYTF. CDR3 DNA sequence: TGTGCCAGCAGATCCCGGACAGGGGAGTTGAATGGGGGCTACACCTTC.